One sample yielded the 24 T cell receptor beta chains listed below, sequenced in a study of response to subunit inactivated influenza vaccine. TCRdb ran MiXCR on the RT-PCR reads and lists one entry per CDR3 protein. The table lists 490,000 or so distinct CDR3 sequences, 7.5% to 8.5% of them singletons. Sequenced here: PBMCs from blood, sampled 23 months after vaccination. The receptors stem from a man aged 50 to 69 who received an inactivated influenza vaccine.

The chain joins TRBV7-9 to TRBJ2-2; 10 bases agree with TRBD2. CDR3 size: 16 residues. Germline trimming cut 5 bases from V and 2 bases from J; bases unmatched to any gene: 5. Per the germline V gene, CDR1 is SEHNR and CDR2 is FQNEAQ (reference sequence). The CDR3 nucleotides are TGTGCCAGCAGCCAACCTAGCGGGGGCAACACCGGGGAGCTGTTTTTT. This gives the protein CASSQPSGGNTGELFF.

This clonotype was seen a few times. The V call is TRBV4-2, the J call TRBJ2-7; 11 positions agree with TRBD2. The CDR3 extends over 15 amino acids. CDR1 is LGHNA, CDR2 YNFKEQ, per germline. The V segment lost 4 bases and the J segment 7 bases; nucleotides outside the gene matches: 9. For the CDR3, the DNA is TGTGCCAGCAGCCCCCTTGGGCTAGCGGGGGGTGAGCAGTACTTC. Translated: CASSPLGLAGGEQYF.

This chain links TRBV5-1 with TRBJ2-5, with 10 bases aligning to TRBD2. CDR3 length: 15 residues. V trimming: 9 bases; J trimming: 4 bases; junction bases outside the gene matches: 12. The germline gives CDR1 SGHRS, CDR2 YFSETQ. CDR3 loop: CATAREGLALETQYF. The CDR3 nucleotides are TGCGCCACCGCCCGGGAGGGACTAGCGTTAGAGACCCAGTACTTC.

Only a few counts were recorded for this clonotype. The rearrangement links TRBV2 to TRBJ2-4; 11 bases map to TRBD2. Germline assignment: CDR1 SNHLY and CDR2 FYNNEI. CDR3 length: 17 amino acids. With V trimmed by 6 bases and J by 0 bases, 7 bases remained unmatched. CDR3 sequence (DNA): TGTGCCAGCAGGGGACTAGCGGATCTACTAGCCAAAAACATTCAGTACTTC. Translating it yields CASRGLADLLAKNIQYF.

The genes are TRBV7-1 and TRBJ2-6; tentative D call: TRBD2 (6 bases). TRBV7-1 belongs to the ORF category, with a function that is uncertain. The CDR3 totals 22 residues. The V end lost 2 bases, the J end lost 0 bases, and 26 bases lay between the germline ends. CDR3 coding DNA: TGTGCCAGCAGCTCATACATTAGTCTCTTTGGGACTCCTACCTCTGGGGCCAACGTCCTGACTTTC. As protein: CASSSYISLFGTPTSGANVLTF.

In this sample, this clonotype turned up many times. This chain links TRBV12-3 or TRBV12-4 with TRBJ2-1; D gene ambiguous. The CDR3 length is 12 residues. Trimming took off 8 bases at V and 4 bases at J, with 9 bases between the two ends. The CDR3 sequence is CASQRLYNEQFF. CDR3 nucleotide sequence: TGTGCCAGCCAGCGCCTATACAATGAGCAGTTCTTC.

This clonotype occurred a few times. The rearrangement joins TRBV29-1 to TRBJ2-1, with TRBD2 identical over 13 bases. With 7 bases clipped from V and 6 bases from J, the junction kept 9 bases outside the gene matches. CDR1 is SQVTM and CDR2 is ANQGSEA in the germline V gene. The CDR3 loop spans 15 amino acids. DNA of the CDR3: TGCAGCGCTGCTAGGACTAGCGGGAGTGGCAATGAGCAGTTCTTC. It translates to CSAARTSGSGNEQFF.

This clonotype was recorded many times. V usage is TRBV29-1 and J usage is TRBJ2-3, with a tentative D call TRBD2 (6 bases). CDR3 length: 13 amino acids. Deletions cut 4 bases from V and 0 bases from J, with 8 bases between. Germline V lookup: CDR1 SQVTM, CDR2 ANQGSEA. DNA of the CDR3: TGCAGCGTTGCCGGGGGAAGCACAGATACGCAGTATTTT. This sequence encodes CSVAGGSTDTQYF.

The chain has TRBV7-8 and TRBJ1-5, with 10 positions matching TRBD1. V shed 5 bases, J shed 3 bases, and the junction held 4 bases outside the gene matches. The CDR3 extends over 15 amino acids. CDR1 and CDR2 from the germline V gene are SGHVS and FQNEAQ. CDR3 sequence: CASSPGTGVNQPQHF. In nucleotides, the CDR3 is TGTGCCAGCAGCCCCGGGACAGGGGTCAATCAGCCCCAGCATTTT.

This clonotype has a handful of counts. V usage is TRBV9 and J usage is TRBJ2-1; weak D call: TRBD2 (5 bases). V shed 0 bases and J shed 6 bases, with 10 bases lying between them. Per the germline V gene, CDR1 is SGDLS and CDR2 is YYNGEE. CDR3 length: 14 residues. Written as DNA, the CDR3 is TGTGCCAGCAGCGTAGCTATTCGGGGCAATGAGCAGTTCTTC. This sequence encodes CASSVAIRGNEQFF.

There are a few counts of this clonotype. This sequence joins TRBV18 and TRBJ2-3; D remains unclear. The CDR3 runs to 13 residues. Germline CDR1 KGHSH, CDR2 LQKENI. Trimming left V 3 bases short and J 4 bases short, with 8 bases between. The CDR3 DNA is TGTGCCAGCTCACCTCCGTCCGCAGATACGCAGTATTTT. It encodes CASSPPSADTQYF.

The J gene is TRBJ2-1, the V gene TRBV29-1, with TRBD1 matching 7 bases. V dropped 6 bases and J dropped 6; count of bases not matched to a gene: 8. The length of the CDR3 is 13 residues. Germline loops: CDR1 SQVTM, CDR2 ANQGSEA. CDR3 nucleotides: TGCAGCGTACGACAGGGTGGGTTCAATGAGCAGTTCTTC. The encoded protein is CSVRQGGFNEQFF.

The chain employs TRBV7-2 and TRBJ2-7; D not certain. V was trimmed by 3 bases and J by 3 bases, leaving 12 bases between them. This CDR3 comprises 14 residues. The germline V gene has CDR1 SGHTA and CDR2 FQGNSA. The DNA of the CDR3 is TGTGCCAGCAGCTTTTCTGGACCTTACTACGAGCAGTACTTC. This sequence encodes CASSFSGPYYEQYF.

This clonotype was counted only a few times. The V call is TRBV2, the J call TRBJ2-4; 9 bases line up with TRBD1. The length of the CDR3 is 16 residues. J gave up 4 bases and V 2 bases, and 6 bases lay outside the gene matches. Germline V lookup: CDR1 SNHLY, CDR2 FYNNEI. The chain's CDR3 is CASSESRTGVKNIQYF. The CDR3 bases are TGTGCCAGCAGTGAATCGCGGACAGGGGTGAAAAACATTCAGTACTTC.

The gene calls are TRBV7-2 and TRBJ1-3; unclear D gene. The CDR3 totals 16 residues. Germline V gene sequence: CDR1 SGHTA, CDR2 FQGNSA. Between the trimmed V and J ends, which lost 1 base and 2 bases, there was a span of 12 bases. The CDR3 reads CASSLEARITGNTIYF. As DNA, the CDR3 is TGTGCCAGCAGCTTAGAGGCCAGAATCACTGGAAACACCATATATTTT.

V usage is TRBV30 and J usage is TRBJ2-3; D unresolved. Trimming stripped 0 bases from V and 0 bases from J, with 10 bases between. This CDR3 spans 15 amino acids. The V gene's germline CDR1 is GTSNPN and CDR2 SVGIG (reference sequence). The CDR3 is CAWSVLGASTDTQYF. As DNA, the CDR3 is TGTGCCTGGAGTGTACTTGGTGCTAGCACAGATACGCAGTATTTT.

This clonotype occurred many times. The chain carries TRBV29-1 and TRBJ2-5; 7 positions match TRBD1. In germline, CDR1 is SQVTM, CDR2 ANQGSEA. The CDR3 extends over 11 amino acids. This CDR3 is CSTGTAETQYF. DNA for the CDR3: TGCAGTACCGGGACAGCAGAGACCCAGTACTTC.

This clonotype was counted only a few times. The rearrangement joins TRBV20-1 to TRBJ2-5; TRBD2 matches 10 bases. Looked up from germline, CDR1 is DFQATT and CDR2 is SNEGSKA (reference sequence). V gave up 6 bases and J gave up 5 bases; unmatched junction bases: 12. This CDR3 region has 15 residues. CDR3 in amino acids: CSAALLAGAPETQYF. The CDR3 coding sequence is TGCAGTGCCGCCCTCCTAGCGGGGGCCCCGGAGACCCAGTACTTC.

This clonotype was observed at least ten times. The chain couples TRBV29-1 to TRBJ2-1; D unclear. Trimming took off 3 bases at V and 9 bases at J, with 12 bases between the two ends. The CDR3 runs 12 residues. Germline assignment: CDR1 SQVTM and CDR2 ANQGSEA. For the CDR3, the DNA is TGCAGCGTTGACGGGCCCGGCGTTGAGCAGTTCTTC. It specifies CSVDGPGVEQFF.

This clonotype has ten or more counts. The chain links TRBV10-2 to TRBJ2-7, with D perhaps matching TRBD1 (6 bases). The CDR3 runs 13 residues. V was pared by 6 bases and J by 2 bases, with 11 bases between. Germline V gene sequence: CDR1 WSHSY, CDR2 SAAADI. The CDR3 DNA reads TGCGCCAGCAGCAGGGGTAGTGCCTACGAGCAGTACTTC. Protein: CASSRGSAYEQYF.

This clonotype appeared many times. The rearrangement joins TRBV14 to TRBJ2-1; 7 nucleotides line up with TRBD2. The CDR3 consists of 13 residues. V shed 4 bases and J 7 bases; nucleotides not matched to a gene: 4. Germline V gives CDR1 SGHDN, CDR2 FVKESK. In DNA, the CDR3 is TGTGCCAGCAGCCTCTTACTAGCGAATGAGCAGTTCTTC. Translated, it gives CASSLLLANEQFF.

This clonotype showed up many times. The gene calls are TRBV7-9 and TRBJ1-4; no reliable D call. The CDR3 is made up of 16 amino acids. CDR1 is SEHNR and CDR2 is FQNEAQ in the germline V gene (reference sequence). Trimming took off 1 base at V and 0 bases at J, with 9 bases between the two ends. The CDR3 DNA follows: TGTGCCAGCAGCTTAGACGGACTTGCAACTAATGAAAAACTGTTTTTT. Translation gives CASSLDGLATNEKLFF.

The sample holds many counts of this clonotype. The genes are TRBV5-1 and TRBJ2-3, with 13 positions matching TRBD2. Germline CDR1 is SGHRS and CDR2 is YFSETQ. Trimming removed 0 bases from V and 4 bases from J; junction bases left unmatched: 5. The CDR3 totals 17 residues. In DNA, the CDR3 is TGCGCCAGCAGCTTGGACCCTACTAGCGGGAGGGCAGATACGCAGTATTTT. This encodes CASSLDPTSGRADTQYF.

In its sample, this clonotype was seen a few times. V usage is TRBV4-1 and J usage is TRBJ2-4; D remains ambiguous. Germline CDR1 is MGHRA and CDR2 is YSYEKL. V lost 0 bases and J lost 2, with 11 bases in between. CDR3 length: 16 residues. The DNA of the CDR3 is TGCGCCAGCAGCCAAGATTTAACCATATCCAAAAACATTCAGTACTTC. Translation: CASSQDLTISKNIQYF.